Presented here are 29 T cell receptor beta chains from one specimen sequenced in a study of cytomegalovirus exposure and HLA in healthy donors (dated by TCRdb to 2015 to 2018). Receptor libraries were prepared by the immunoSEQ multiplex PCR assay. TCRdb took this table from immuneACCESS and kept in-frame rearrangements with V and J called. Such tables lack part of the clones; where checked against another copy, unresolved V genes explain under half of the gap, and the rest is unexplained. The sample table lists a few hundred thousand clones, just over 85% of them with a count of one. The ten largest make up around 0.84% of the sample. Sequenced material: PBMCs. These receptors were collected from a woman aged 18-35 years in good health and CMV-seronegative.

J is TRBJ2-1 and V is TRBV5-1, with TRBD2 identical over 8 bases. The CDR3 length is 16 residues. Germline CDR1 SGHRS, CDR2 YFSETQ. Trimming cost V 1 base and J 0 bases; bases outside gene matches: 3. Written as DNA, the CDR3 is TGCGCCAGCAGCTTGAGGGGACTAGACTCCTACAATGAGCAGTTCTTC. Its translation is CASSLRGLDSYNEQFF.

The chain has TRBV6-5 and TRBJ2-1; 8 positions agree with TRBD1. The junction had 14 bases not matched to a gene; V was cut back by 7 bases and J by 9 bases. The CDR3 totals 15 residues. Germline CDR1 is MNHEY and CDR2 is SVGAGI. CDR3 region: CASKGQGALGFEQFF. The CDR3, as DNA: TGTGCCAGCAAAGGGCAGGGGGCCCTCGGTTTTGAGCAGTTCTTC.

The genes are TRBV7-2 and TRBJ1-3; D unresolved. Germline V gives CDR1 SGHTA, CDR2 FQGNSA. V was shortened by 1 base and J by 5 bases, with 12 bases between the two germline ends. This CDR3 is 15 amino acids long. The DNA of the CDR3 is TGTGCCAGCAGCTTAGGGGCGGGGAAACGAAACACCATATATTTT. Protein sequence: CASSLGAGKRNTIYF.

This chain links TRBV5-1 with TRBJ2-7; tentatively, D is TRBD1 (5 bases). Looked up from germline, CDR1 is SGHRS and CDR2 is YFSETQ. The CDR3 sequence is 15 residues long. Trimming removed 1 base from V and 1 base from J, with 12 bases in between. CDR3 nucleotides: TGCGCCAGCAGCTTGTACTCGCAGGGATCCTACGAGCAGTACTTC. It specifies CASSLYSQGSYEQYF.

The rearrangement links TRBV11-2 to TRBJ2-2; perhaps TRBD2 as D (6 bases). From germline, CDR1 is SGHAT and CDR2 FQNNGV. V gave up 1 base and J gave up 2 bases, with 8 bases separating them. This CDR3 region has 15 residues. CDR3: CASSLGDLNTGELFF. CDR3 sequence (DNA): TGTGCCAGCAGCTTAGGGGACTTAAACACCGGGGAGCTGTTTTTT.

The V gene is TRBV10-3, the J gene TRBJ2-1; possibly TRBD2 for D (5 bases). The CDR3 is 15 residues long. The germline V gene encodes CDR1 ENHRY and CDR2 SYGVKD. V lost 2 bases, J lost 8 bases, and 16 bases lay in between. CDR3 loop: CAISEPLATGDEQFF. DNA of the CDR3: TGTGCCATCAGTGAGCCCTTAGCAACCGGGGATGAGCAGTTCTTC.

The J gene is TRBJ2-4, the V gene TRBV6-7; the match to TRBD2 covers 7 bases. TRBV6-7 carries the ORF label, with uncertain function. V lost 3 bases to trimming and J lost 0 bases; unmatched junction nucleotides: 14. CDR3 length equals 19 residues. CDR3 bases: TGTGCCAGCAGTTATAACCTAGCGGCGGCGGTTCGAGCCAAAAACATTCAGTACTTC. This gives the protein CASSYNLAAAVRAKNIQYF.

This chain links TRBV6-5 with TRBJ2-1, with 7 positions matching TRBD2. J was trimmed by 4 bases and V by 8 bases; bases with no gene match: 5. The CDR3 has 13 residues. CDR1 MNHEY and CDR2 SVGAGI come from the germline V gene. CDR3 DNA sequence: TGTGCCAGCCGGCCTAGCGGATACAATGAGCAGTTCTTC. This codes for CASRPSGYNEQFF.

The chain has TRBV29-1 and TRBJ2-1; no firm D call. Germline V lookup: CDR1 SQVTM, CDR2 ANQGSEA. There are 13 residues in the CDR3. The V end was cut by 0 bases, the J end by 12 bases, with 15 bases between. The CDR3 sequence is CSVEDAVVKGQFF. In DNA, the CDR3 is TGCAGCGTTGAAGATGCGGTGGTAAAAGGGCAGTTCTTC.

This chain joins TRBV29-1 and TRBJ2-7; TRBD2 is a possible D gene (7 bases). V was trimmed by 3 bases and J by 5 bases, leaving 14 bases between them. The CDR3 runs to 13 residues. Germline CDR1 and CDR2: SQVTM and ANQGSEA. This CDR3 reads CSVDSGGGDEQYF. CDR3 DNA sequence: TGCAGCGTTGATTCGGGGGGCGGAGACGAGCAGTACTTC.

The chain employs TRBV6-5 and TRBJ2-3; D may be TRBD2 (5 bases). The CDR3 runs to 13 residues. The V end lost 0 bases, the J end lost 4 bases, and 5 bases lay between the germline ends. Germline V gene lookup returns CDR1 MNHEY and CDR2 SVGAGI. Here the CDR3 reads CASSYSEADTQYF. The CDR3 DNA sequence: TGTGCCAGCAGTTACTCGGAGGCAGATACGCAGTATTTT.

CDR3 DNA: TGTGCCAGCAGATTAGCGACAAATGAGCAGTTCTTC. Its translation: CASRLATNEQFF. V usage is TRBV28 and J usage is TRBJ2-1; D is perhaps TRBD2 (5 bases). CDR1 is MDHEN and CDR2 is SYDVKM in the germline V gene. This CDR3 has 12 amino acids. The V end lost 6 bases, the J end lost 7 bases, and 10 bases lay between the germline ends. Full variable domain (rest looked up from reference TRBV28 and TRBJ2-1): DVKVTQSSRYLVKRTGEKVFLECVQDMDHENMFWYRQDPGLGLRLIYFSYDVKMKEKGDIPEGYSVSREKKERFSLILESASTNQTSMYLCASRLATNEQFFGPGTRLTVL.

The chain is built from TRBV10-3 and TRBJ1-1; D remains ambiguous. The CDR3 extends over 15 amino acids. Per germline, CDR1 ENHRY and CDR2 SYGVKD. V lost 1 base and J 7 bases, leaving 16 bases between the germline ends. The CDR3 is CAISELGRNPHEAFF. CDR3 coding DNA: TGTGCCATCAGTGAGTTGGGGAGAAACCCTCATGAAGCTTTCTTT.

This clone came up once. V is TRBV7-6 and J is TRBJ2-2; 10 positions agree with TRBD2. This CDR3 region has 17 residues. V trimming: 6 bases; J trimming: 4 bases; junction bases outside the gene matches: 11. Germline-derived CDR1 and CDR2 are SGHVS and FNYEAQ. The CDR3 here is CASRQEASGSITGELFF. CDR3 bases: TGTGCCAGCAGACAAGAGGCTAGCGGGAGTATCACCGGGGAGCTGTTTTTT.

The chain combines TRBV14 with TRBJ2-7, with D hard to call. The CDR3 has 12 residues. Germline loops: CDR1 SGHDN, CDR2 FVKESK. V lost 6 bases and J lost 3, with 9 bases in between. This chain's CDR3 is CASSYQYYEQYF. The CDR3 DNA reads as TGTGCCAGCAGTTACCAGTACTACGAGCAGTACTTC.

CDR3 DNA: TGTGCCAGCACCGTCCAGGGGGTTAGGGAGCTGTTTTTT. Translation gives CASTVQGVRELFF. This chain connects TRBV28 to TRBJ2-2; TRBD1 matches 7 bases. Trimming cost V 7 bases and J 9 bases; bases outside gene matches: 8. This CDR3 has 13 amino acids. Germline assignment: CDR1 MDHEN and CDR2 SYDVKM.

The CDR3 sequence: CASSTRGQGNQPQHF. In DNA, the CDR3 is TGTGCCAGTAGTACGAGGGGACAGGGCAATCAGCCCCAGCATTTT. V usage is TRBV19 and J usage is TRBJ1-5; TRBD1 agrees at 8 bases. This CDR3 region has 15 residues. After removal of 4 bases from V and 2 bases from J, the junction contained 4 bases not matched to a gene. Germline-derived CDR1 and CDR2 are LNHDA and SQIVND (reference sequence).

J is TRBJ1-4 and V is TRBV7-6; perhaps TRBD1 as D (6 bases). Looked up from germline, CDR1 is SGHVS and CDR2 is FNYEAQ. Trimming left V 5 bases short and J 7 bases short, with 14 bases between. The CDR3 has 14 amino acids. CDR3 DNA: TGTGCCAGCAGCGCGAACAGGGATGGTGAAAAACTGTTTTTT. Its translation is CASSANRDGEKLFF.

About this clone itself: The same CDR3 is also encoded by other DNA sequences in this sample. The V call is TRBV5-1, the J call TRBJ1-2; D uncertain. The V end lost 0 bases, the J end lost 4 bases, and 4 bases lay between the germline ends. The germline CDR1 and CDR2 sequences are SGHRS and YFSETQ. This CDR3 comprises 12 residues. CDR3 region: CASSLAGYGYTF. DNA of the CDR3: TGCGCCAGCAGCTTGGCGGGCTATGGCTACACCTTC.

In DNA form, the CDR3 reads TGTGCCACCAGCATCGGACAGGGTAAGAGAACTGAAGCTTTCTTT. As protein: CATSIGQGKRTEAFF. V is TRBV15 and J is TRBJ1-1, with 8 nucleotides matching TRBD1. Germline V CDR1 and CDR2: LNHNV, YYDKDF (reference sequence). The J segment lost 5 bases and the V segment lost 4 bases, leaving 9 bases of the junction unmatched. The CDR3 spans 15 residues.

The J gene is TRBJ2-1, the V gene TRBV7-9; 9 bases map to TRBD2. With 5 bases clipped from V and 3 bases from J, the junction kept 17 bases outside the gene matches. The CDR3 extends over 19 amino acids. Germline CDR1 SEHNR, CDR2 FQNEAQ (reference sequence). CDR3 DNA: TGTGCCAGCAGCCTGCCCCCTTGGACTAGCGATGGTCTCTACAATGAGCAGTTCTTC. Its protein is CASSLPPWTSDGLYNEQFF.

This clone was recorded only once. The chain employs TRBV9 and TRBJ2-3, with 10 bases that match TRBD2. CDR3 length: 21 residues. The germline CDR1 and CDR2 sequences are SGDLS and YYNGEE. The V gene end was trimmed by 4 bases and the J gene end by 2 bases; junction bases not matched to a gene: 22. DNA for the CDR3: TGTGCCAGCAGCCGTACTCCCGGTCTAGCGGGAGCCATTGGATTCACAGATACGCAGTATTTT. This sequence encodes CASSRTPGLAGAIGFTDTQYF. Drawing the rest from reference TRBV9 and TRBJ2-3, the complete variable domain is DSGVTQTPKHLITATGQRVTLRCSPRSGDLSVYWYQQSLDQGLQFLIQYYNGEERAKGNILERFSAQQFPDLHSELNLSSLELGDSALYFCASSRTPGLAGAIGFTDTQYFGPGTRLTVL.

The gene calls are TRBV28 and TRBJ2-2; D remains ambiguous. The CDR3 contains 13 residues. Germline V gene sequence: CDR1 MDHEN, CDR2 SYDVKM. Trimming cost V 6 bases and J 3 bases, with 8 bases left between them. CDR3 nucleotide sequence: TGTGCCAGCAGCCTAACAGACACCGGGGAGCTGTTTTTT. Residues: CASSLTDTGELFF.

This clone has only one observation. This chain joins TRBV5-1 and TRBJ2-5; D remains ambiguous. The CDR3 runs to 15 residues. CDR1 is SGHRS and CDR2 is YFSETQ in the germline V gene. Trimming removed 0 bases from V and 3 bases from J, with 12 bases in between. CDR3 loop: CASSLGIQHEETQYF. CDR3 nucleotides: TGCGCCAGCAGCTTGGGGATACAGCACGAAGAGACCCAGTACTTC. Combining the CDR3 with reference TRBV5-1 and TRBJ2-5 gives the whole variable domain KAGVTQTPRYLIKTRGQQVTLSCSPISGHRSVSWYQQTPGQGLQFLFEYFSETQRNKGNFPGRFSGRQFSNSRSEMNVSTLELGDSALYLCASSLGIQHEETQYFGPGTRLLVL.

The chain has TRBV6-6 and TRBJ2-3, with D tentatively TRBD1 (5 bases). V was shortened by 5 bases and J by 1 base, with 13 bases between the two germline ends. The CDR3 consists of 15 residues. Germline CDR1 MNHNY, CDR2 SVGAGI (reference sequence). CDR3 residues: CASSPRRAGTDTQYF. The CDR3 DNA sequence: TGTGCCAGCAGTCCCCGCAGGGCGGGCACAGATACGCAGTATTTT.

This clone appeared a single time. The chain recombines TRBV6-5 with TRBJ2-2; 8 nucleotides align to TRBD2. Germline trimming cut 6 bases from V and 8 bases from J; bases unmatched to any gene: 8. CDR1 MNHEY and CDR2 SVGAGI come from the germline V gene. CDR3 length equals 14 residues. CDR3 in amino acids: CASRPLAGRGELFF. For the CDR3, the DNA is TGTGCCAGCAGGCCTCTAGCGGGCCGAGGGGAGCTGTTTTTT.

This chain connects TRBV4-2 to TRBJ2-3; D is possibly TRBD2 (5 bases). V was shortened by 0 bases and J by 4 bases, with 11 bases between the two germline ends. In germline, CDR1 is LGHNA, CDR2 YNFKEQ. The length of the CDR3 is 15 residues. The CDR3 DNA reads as TGTGCCAGCAGCCAAGAGAAGAGGGCGGCAGATACGCAGTATTTT. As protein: CASSQEKRAADTQYF.

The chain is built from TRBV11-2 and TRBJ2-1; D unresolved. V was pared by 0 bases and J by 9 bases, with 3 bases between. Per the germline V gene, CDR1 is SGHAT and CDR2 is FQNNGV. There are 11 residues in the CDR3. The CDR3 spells CASSLDSEQFF. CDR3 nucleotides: TGTGCCAGCAGCTTAGACTCTGAGCAGTTCTTC.

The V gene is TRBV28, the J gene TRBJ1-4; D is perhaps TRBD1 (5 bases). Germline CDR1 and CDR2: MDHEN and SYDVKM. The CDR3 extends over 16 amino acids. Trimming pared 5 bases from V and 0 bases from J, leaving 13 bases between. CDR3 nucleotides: TGTGCCAGCAGTCCCGCGGGGACGGCAACTAATGAAAAACTGTTTTTT. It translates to CASSPAGTATNEKLFF.